This T cell receptor (beta chain) comes out of a study of blood T cell repertoires in COVID-19. This clone was detected a few times. Clones were sequenced by immunoSEQ multiplex PCR, and TCRdb holds only the in-frame ones, with some missing. The sample holds about 480,000 clones; about nine tenths are singletons and the top ten take more than 7.5%. This TCR was recovered from a woman aged 55 to 70 who had recovered from COVID-19. The sequencing sample was made of PBMCs or T cells enriched from blood (not recorded which).

For the CDR3, the DNA is TGTGCCAGCAGTTACCGGACAGCTTCCTCCTACGAGCAGTACTTC. Encoded protein: CASSYRTASSYEQYF. This chain links TRBV27 with TRBJ2-7; TRBD1 might be the D (6 bases). CDR1 MNHEY and CDR2 SMNVEV come from the germline V gene (reference sequence). CDR3 size: 15 residues. V gave up 4 bases and J gave up 0 bases, with 13 bases separating them.